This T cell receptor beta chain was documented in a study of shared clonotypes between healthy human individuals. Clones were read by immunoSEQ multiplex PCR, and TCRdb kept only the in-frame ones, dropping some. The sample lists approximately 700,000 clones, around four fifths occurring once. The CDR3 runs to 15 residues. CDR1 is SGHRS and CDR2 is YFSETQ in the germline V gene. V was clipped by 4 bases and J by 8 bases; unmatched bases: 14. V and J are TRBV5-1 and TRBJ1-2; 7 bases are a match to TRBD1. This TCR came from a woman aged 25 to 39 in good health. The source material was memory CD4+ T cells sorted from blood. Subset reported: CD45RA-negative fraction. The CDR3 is CASSVDLGQPWGYTF. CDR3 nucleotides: TGCGCCAGCAGCGTGGATTTGGGACAGCCCTGGGGCTACACCTTC. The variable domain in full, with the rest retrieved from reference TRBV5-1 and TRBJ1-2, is KAGVTQTPRYLIKTRGQQVTLSCSPISGHRSVSWYQQTPGQGLQFLFEYFSETQRNKGNFPGRFSGRQFSNSRSEMNVSTLELGDSALYLCASSVDLGQPWGYTFGSGTRLTVV.